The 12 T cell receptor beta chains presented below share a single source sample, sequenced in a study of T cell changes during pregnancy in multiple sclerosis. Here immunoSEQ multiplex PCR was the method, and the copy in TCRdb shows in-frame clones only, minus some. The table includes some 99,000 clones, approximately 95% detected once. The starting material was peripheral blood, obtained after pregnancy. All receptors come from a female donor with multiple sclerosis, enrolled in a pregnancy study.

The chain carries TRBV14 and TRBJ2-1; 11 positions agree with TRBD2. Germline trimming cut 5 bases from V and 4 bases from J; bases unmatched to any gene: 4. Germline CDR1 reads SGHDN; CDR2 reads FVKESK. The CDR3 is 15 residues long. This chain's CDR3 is CASSFIAGGYNEQFF. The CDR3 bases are TGTGCCAGCAGCTTCATAGCGGGAGGGTACAATGAGCAGTTCTTC.

CDR3 protein: CASSARTGSRNIQYF. Here the CDR3 DNA reads TGTGCCAGTAGTGCCCGGACAGGGTCCCGAAACATTCAGTACTTC. The rearrangement links TRBV19 to TRBJ2-4; 8 nucleotides line up with TRBD1. The junction had 9 bases not matched to a gene; V was cut back by 5 bases and J by 6 bases. The CDR3 has 15 residues. Per germline, CDR1 LNHDA and CDR2 SQIVND (reference sequence).

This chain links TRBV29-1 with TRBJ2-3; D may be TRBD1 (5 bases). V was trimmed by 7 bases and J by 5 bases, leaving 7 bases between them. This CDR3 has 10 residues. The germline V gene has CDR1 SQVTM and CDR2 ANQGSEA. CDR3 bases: TGCAGCGACCAGGGAGATACGCAGTATTTT. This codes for CSDQGDTQYF.

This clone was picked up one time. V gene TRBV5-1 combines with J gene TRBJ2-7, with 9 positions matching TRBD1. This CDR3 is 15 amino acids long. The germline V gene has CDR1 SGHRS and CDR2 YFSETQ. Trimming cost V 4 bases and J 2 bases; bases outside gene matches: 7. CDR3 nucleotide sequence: TGCGCCAGCAGCCTCGGACAGGGGATAGCCTACGAGCAGTACTTC. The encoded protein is CASSLGQGIAYEQYF.

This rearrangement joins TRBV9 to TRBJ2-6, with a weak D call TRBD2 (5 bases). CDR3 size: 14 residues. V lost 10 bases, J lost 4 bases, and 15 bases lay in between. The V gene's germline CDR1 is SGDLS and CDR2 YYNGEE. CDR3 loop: CASTWGDGANVLTF. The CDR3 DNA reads TGTGCCTCCACCTGGGGAGACGGGGCCAACGTCCTGACTTTC. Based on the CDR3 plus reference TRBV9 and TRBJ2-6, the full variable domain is DSGVTQTPKHLITATGQRVTLRCSPRSGDLSVYWYQQSLDQGLQFLIQYYNGEERAKGNILERFSAQQFPDLHSELNLSSLELGDSALYFCASTWGDGANVLTFGAGSRLTVL.

The CDR3 sequence is CASSSSSGFQETQYF. For the CDR3, the DNA is TGTGCCAGCAGCTCCTCAAGCGGCTTCCAAGAGACCCAGTACTTC. The chain couples TRBV13 to TRBJ2-5; D might be TRBD2 (5 bases). This CDR3 spans 15 amino acids. Germline lookup yields CDR1 PRHDT and CDR2 FYEKMQ (reference sequence). Trimming took off 4 bases at V and 1 base at J, with 13 bases between the two ends.

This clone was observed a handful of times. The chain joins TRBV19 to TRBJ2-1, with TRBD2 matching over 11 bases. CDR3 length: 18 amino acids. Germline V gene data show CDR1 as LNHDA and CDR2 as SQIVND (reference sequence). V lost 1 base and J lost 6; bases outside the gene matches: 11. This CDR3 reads CASSIARRGLAGGNEQFF. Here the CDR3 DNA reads TGTGCCAGTAGTATAGCTCGCCGAGGTCTAGCGGGAGGCAATGAGCAGTTCTTC.

Here the CDR3 reads CASSLGSSTEQYF. CDR3 nucleotide sequence: TGTGCCAGCAGCTTAGGGTCTAGCACCGAGCAGTACTTC. This sequence joins TRBV7-9 and TRBJ2-7; tentative D call: TRBD2 (5 bases). The ends were cut back, 1 base at V and 6 bases at J, with 10 bases in the middle. Germline values: CDR1 SEHNR, CDR2 FQNEAQ (reference sequence). The CDR3 is 13 residues long.

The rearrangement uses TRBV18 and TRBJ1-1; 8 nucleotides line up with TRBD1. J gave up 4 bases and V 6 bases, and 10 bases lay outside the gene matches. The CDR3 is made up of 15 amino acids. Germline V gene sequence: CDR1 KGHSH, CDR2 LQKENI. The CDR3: CASSLRQGFGTEAFF. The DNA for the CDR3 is TGTGCCAGCTCTCTTCGACAGGGGTTTGGCACTGAAGCTTTCTTT.

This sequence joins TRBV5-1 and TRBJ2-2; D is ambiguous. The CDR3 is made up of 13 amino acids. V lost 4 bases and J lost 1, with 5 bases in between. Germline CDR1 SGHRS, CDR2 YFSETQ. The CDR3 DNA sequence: TGCGCCAGCAGCGCACTGAACACCGGGGAGCTGTTTTTT. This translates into CASSALNTGELFF.

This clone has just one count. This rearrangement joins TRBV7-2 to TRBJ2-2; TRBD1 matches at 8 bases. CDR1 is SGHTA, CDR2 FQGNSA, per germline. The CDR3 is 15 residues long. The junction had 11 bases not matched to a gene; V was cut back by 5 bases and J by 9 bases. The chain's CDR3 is CASSQADRVGWELFF. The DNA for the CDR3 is TGTGCCAGCAGCCAGGCGGACAGGGTAGGGTGGGAGCTGTTTTTT. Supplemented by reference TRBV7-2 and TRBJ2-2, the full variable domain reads GAGVSQSPSNKVTEKGKDVELRCDPISGHTALYWYRQSLGQGLEFLIYFQGNSAPDKSGLPSDRFSAERTGGSVSTLTIQRTQQEDSAVYLCASSQADRVGWELFFGEGSRLTVL.

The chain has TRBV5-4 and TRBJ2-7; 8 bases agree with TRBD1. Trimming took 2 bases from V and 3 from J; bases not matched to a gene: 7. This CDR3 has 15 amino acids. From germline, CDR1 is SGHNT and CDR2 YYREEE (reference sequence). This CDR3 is CASSFLGQVDYEQYF. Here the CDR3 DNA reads TGTGCCAGCAGCTTCCTGGGACAGGTAGACTACGAGCAGTACTTC.